Listed here are 19 T cell receptor beta chains from one sample, sequenced in a study of tumor-infiltrating lymphocytes in primary liver carcinoma. Researchers drew blood RNA from unsorted whole blood and extracted germline DNA as well. A primer in the constant region served to generate TCR beta cDNA from around 500 ng of total RNA. ARM-PCR was slightly modified, and three nested multiplex PCR rounds with it gave rise to the TCR beta libraries. PCR rounds one and two used TRBV1-TRBV30 forward primers with a C-beta reverse primer for 10 cycles each. TCRdb redid the calling of the multiplex PCR reads with MiXCR, one entry per CDR3 protein. The repertoire holds 300,000 to 400,000 distinct CDR3 sequences, with around three fifths as singletons. The specimen was peripheral blood. The receptors derive from a man aged 40-49 years with primary liver carcinoma and hepatitis B virus infection.

The V call is TRBV7-9, the J call TRBJ2-7, with TRBD1 identical over 8 bases. After removal of 5 bases from V and 9 bases from J, the junction contained 12 bases not matched to a gene. Germline V gene lookup returns CDR1 SEHNR and CDR2 FQNEAQ (reference sequence). This CDR3 contains 14 residues. The CDR3 sequence is CASSTGQGSNGQYF. The CDR3 nucleotides read TGTGCCAGCAGCACCGGACAGGGTTCGAACGGGCAGTACTTC. Together with reference TRBV7-9 and TRBJ2-7, the CDR3 gives the full variable domain: DTGVSQNPRHKITKRGQNVTFRCDPISEHNRLYWYRQTLGQGPEFLTYFQNEAQLEKSRLLSDRFSAERPKGSFSTLEIQRTEQGDSAMYLCASSTGQGSNGQYFGPGTRLTVT.

Concerning this clonotype itself: Since a much larger clone is just one base distant, this may be a read error. The chain carries TRBV29-1 and TRBJ2-6; D is possibly TRBD2 (5 bases). The length of the CDR3 is 14 residues. Trimming left V 6 bases short and J 4 bases short, with 13 bases between. CDR1 and CDR2 (germline): SQVTM, ANQGSEA. The chain's CDR3 is CSVARESGANVLTF. The CDR3 DNA reads as TGCAGCGTCGCACGGGAATCCGGGGCCAACGTCCTGACTTTC.

Turning to this clonotype: At one of its ends the junction is not consistent with the germline gene, which may arise from a read error. The rearrangement joins TRBV6-5 to TRBJ1-1; D may be TRBD1 (6 bases). Looked up from germline, CDR1 is MNHEY and CDR2 is SVGAGI. The CDR3 has 16 residues. CDR3 sequence reads: CASSYSSGQQNTGAFF. As DNA, the CDR3 is TGTGCCAGCAGTTACTCGAGCGGACAGCAGAACACTGGAGCTTTCTTT.

This clonotype was found many times. The chain joins TRBV29-1 to TRBJ2-7; TRBD1 is a possible D gene (6 bases). The CDR3 is 11 amino acids. The germline CDR1 and CDR2 sequences are SQVTM and ANQGSEA. V was pared by 5 bases and J by 2 bases, with 7 bases between. CDR3 nucleotides: TGCAGCGTTCGACAGGCCTACGAGCAGTACTTC. It specifies CSVRQAYEQYF.

The chain recombines TRBV30 with TRBJ2-5, with D possibly TRBD2 on 5 matching bases. This CDR3 is 12 amino acids long. V was trimmed by 2 bases and J by 6 bases, leaving 10 bases between them. Germline V gene sequence: CDR1 GTSNPN, CDR2 SVGIG (reference sequence). The CDR3 protein is CAWSQLGKTQYF. As DNA, the CDR3 is TGTGCCTGGAGTCAACTAGGGAAGACCCAGTACTTC.

This clonotype was detected only a few times. At one end the junction does not follow the germline gene, possibly because of a read error. The V gene is TRBV4-2, the J gene TRBJ2-1; tentatively, D is TRBD2 (6 bases). The CDR3 length is 16 residues. Germline V CDR1 and CDR2: LGHNA, YNFKEQ. The CDR3 nucleotides read TGTGCCAGCAGCCGCCCCCTGGAGGGTGACTCGAATGAGCAGCTCTTC. The encoded protein is CASSRPLEGDSNEQLF.

A word on this clonotype: This clone may be a read error of a much larger clone one base away. This chain uses TRBV6-2 or TRBV6-3 with TRBJ2-7; no reliable D call. CDR1 and CDR2 (germline): MNHEY, SVGEGT. The length of the CDR3 is 13 residues. The CDR3 here is CASSSNSFYDQYF. Here the CDR3 DNA reads TGTGCCAGCAGTTCGAACTCCTTCTACGATCAGTACTTC.

To note about this clonotype: A much larger clone is a single base away; this may be a read error. The rearrangement links TRBV14 to TRBJ2-7, with TRBD2 matching 7 bases. The CDR3 spans 15 residues. CDR1 and CDR2 from the germline V gene are SGHDN and FVKESK. The CDR3 coding sequence is TGTGGCAGCAGGCCCGGAGGAGCGGGATCCTACGAGCAGTACTTC. This sequence encodes CGSRPGGAGSYEQYF.

V and J are TRBV5-4 and TRBJ2-7; 9 bases agree with TRBD1. In germline, CDR1 is SGHNT, CDR2 YYREEE (reference sequence). V trimming: 0 bases; J trimming: 4 bases; junction bases outside the gene matches: 2. The length of the CDR3 is 14 residues. The CDR3 DNA reads as TGTGCCAGCAGCTTGGACAGGGGGCATTACGAGCAGTACTTC. Protein product: CASSLDRGHYEQYF.

The CDR3, as DNA: TGTGCCAGCAGCTTAAGGGCAGGGGCGTACGAGCAGTACTTC. This encodes CASSLRAGAYEQYF. The chain employs TRBV7-8 and TRBJ2-7; D possibly corresponds to TRBD1 (6 bases). This CDR3 spans 14 amino acids. V was pared by 2 bases and J by 4 bases, with 12 bases between. The germline V gene encodes CDR1 SGHVS and CDR2 FQNEAQ.

In the case of this clonotype: This may be a read error: a much more frequent sequence differs by one nucleotide. J is TRBJ2-6 and V is TRBV13; the D gene could be TRBD1 or TRBD2 (5 bases each). Germline values: CDR1 PRHDT, CDR2 FYEKMQ (reference sequence). V lost 7 bases and J 0 bases, leaving 13 bases between the germline ends. The CDR3 covers 16 residues. CDR3 sequence reads: CASNLGRRSGANVLTF. The CDR3 DNA reads TGTGCCAGCAACCTGGGACGGCGCTCTGGGGCCAACGTCCTGACTTTC.

This clonotype has a count of ten or more. The chain combines TRBV10-2 with TRBJ1-3; D is uncertain. The germline V gene has CDR1 WSHSY and CDR2 SAAADI. The length of the CDR3 is 13 residues. Trimming took off 9 bases at V and 0 bases at J, with 9 bases between the two ends. CDR3 region: CASSASSGNTIYF. CDR3 in DNA: TGCGCCAGTTCGGCCAGCTCTGGAAACACCATATATTTT.

This clonotype was detected a few times. The DNA for the CDR3 is TGCGCCAGCAGCCCCCAGGGGGGGCAATACAATGAGCAGTTCTTC. It encodes CASSPQGGQYNEQFF. The rearrangement uses TRBV5-1 and TRBJ2-1; TRBD1 or TRBD2 may be the D gene (7 bases each). Germline loops: CDR1 SGHRS, CDR2 YFSETQ. V was trimmed by 4 bases and J by 4 bases, leaving 15 bases between them. This CDR3 spans 15 amino acids.

The CDR3 region is CASSDPLGYYNEQFF. CDR3 DNA: TGTGCCAGCAGCGACCCCCTGGGGTACTACAATGAGCAGTTCTTC. V is TRBV11-2 and J is TRBJ2-1, with unresolved D. The CDR3 contains 15 residues. In germline, CDR1 is SGHAT, CDR2 FQNNGV. V lost 5 bases to trimming and J lost 3 bases, with 14 bases between them.

Points on this clonotype: It may be a read error: a sequence one base away is much more abundant. V usage is TRBV6-2 or TRBV6-3 and J usage is TRBJ2-2; weak D call: TRBD1 (5 bases). The germline V gene has CDR1 MNHEY and CDR2 SVGEGT. The CDR3 runs 13 residues. Written as DNA, the CDR3 is TGTGCCAACAGTTCTCAGGGCGGCGGGGAGCTGTTTTTT. It is translated as CANSSQGGGELFF.

With respect to this clonotype: Because it lacks the conserved phenylalanine or tryptophan at the end, this CDR3 is likely a read error. This chain uses TRBV11-3 with TRBJ2-2; D remains ambiguous. Per germline, CDR1 SGHNT and CDR2 YENEEA. This CDR3 has 13 residues. V lost 5 bases and J lost 6, with 10 bases in between. This chain's CDR3 is CASSITWAGELFS. The CDR3 DNA sequence: TGTGCCAGCAGCATTACTTGGGCCGGGGAGCTGTTTTCT.

Concerning this clonotype: A much larger clone differs by one base, so this may be a read error. The J gene is TRBJ2-5, the V gene TRBV29-1; 7 nucleotides agree with TRBD2. The CDR3 runs 12 residues. Germline V gene data show CDR1 as SQVTM and CDR2 as ANQGSEA. The CDR3 nucleotides are TGCGGCGGGACTACGCCAGAAGAGACCCAGTACTTC. It is translated as CGGTTPEETQYF.

A remark on this clonotype: The conserved closing phenylalanine or tryptophan is absent in this CDR3, likely reflecting a read error. The chain links TRBV6-2 or TRBV6-3 to TRBJ2-1, with D perhaps TRBD2 (5 bases). The V gene's germline CDR1 is MNHEY and CDR2 SVGEGT. V gave up 9 bases and J gave up 0 bases, with 15 bases separating them. The CDR3 is made up of 15 amino acids. The CDR3 DNA reads as TGTGCCAGTAGCCGCGGGTGGTCCTCCTACAATGAGCAGTTCTTG. Translated, it gives CASSRGWSSYNEQFL.

This clonotype was observed at least ten times. The J gene is TRBJ1-1, the V gene TRBV11-2; 8 nucleotides align to TRBD1. The CDR3 covers 15 residues. From germline, CDR1 is SGHAT and CDR2 FQNNGV. V shed 4 bases, J shed 4 bases, and the junction held 8 bases outside the gene matches. The CDR3 region has the DNA TGTGCCAGCAGCTCGAGGACAGGGAGTTTCACTGAAGCTTTCTTT. This encodes CASSSRTGSFTEAFF.